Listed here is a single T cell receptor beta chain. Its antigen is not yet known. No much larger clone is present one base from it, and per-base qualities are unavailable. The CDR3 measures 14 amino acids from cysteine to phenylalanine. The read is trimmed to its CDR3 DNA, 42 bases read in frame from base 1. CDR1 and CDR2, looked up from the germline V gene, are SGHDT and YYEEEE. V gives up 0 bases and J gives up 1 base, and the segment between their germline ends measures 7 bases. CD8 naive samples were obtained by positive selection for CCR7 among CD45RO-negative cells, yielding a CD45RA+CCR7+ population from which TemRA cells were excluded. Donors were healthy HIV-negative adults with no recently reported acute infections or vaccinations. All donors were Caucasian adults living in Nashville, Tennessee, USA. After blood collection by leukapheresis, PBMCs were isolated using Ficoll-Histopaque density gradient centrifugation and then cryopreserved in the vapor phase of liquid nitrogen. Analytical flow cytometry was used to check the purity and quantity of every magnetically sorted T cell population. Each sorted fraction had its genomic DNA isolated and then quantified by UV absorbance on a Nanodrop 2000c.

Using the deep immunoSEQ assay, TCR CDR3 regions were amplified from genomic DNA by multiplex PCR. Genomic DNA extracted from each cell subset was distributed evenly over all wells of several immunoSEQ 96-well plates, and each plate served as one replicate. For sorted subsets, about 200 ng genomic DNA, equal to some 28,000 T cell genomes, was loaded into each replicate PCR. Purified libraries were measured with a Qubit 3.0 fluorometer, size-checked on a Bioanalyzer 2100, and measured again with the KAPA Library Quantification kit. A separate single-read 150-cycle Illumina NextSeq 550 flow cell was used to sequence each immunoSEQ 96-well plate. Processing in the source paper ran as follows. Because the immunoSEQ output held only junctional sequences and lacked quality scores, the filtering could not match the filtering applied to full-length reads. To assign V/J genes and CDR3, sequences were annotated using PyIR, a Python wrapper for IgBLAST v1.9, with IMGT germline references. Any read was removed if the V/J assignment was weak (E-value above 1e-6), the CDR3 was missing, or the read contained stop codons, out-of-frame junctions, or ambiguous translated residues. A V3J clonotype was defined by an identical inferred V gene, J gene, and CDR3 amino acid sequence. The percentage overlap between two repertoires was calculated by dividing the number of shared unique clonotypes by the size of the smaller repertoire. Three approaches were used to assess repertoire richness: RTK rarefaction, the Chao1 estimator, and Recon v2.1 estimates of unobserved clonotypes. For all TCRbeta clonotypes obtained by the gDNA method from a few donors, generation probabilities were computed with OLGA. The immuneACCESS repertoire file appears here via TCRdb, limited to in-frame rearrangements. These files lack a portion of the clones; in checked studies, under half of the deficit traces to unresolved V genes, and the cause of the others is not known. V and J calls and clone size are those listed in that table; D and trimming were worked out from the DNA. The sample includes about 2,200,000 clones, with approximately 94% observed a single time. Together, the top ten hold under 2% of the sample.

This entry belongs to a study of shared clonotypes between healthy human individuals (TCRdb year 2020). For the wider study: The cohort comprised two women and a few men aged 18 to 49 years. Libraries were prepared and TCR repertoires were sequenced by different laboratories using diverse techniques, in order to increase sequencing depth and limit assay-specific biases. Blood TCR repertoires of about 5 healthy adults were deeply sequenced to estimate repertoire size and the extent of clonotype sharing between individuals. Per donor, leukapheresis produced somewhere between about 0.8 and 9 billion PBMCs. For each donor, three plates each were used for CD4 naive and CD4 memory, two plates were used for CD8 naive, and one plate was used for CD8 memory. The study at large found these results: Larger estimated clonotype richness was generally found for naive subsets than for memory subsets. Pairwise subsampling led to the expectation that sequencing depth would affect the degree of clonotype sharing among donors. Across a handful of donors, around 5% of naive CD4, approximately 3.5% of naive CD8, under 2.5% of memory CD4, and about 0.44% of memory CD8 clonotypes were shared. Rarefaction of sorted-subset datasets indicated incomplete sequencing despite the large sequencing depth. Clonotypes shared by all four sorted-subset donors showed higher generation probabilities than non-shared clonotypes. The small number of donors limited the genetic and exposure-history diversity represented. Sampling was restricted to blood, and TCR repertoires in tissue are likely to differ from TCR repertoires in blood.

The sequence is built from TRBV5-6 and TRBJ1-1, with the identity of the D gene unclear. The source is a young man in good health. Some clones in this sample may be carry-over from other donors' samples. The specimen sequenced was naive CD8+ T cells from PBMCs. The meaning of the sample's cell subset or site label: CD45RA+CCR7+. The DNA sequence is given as TGTGCCAGCAGCTTGGTGCAGGCGAACACTGAAGCTTTCTTT. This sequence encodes CASSLVQANTEAFF.